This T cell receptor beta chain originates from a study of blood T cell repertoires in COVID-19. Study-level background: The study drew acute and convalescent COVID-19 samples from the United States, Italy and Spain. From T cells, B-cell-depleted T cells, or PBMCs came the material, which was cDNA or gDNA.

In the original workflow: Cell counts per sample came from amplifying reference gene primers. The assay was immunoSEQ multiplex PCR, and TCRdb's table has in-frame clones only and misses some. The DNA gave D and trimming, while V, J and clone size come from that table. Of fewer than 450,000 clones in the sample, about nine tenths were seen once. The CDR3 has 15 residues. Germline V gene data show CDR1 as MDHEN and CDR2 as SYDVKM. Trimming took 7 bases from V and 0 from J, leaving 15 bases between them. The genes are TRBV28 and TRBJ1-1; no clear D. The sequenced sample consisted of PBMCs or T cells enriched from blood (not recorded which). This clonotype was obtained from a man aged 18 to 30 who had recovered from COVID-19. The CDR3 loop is CASTPLGYMNTEAFF. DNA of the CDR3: TGTGCCAGCACCCCGTTGGGCTACATGAACACTGAAGCTTTCTTT.